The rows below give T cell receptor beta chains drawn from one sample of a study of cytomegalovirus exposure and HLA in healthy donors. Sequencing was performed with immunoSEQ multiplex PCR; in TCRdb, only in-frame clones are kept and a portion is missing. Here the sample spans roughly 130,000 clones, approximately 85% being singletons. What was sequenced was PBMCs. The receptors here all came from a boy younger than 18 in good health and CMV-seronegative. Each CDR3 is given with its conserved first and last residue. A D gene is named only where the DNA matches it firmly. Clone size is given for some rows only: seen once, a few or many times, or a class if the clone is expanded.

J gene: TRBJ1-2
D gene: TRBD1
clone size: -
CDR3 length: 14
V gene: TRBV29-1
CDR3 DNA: TGCAGCGTTGGACCCGGGACAGGGGGCGATGGCTACACCTTC
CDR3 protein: CSVGPGTGGDGYTF

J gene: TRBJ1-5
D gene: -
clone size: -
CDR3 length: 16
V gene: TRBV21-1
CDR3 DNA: TGTGCCAGCAGCAAAGCGGAGGTGTCAGGCGATCAGCCCCAGCATTTT
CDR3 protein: CASSKAEVSGDQPQHF

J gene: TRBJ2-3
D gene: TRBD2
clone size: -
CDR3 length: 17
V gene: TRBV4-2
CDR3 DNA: TGTGCCAGCAGCCAGGATGCTAGCGGGTGGAATGTATATACGCAGTATTTT
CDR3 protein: CASSQDASGWNVYTQYF

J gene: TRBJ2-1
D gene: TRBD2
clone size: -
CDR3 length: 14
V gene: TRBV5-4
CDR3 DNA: TGTGCCAGCAGCATTAGCGGGGGGGCGAATGAGCAGTTCTTC
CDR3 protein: CASSISGGANEQFF

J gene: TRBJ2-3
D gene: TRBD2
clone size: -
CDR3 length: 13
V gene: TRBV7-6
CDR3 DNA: TGTGCCAGCAGCTTCGGACTAGCAGATACGCAGTATTTT
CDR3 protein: CASSFGLADTQYF

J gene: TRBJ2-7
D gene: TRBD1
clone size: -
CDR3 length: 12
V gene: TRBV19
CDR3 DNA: TGTGCCAGTGGGGACAGGGCCTATTTACAGTACTTC
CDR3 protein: CASGDRAYLQYF

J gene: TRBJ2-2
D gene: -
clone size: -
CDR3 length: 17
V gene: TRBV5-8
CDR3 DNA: TGTGCCAGCAGCTTGATTTTCGGGACAACGAACACCGGGGAGCTGTTTTTT
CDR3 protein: CASSLIFGTTNTGELFF

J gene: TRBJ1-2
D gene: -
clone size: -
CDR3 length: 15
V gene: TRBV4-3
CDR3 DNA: TGCGCCAGCAGCCAAGGGAACAACGGGGACTATGGCTACACCTTC
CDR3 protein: CASSQGNNGDYGYTF

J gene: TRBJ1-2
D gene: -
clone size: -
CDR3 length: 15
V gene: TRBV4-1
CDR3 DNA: TGCGCCAGCAGCCAAGTAATGGACTTGGTCTATGGCTACACCTTC
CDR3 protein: CASSQVMDLVYGYTF

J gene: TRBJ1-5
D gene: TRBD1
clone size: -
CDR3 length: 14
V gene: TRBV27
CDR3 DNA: TGTGCCAGCAGTTCCGGACAGGAATATCAGCCCCAGCATTTT
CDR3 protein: CASSSGQEYQPQHF

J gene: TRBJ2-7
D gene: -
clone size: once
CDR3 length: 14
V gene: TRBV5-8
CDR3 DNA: TGTGCCAGCAGCCAAACAGGGGAGGTCTACGAGCAGTACTTC
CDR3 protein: CASSQTGEVYEQYF

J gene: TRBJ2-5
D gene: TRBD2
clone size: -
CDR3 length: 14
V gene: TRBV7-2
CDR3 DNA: TGTGCCAGCAGCGCTAGCGGGAGCGGAGAGACCCAGTACTTC
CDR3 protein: CASSASGSGETQYF

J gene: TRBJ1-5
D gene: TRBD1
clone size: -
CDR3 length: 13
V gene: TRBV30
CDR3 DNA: TGTGCCTGGAGTCAACAGGGGACCCAGCCCCAGCATTTT
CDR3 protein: CAWSQQGTQPQHF

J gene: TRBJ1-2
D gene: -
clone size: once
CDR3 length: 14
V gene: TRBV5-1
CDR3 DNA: TGCGCCAGCAGCTTGGGTACGGAGTACTATGGCTACACCTTC
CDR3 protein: CASSLGTEYYGYTF

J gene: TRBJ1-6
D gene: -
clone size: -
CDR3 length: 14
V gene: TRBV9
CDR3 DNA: TGTGCCAGCAGCGGTAGCTTTGGCGGTTCACCCCTCCACTTT
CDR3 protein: CASSGSFGGSPLHF

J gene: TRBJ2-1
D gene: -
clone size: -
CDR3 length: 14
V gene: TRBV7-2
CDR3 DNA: TGTGCCAGCAGCTCTGACAGGCTGCACAATGAGCAGTTCTTC
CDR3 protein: CASSSDRLHNEQFF

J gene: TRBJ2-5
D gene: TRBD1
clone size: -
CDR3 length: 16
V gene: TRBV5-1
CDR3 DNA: TGCGCCAGCAGCTATTCGCCCAGGGGGTCGTGGGAGACCCAGTACTTC
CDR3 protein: CASSYSPRGSWETQYF